One and the same sample provided the 30 T cell receptor beta chains below, sequenced in a study of blood T cell repertoires in COVID-19 (dated by TCRdb to the early 2020s). Library prep was done by the immunoSEQ multiplex PCR assay. TCRdb re-hosts the immuneACCESS table, in-frame sequences only. Its copies lack some clones; in the studies checked, an unresolved V gene accounts for under half of them, and the cause for the rest is not known. The sample has about 100,000 clones on record, approximately 88% of them singletons. The leading ten clones occupy around 4.5% of the sample. Sequencing was done on a sample of peripheral blood. These receptors were collected from a human donor in a cohort sampled during active COVID-19.

The chain links TRBV7-2 to TRBJ2-2; D unresolved. The CDR3 consists of 12 residues. Germline V gene sequence: CDR1 SGHTA, CDR2 FQGNSA. V was shortened by 7 bases and J by 8 bases, with 11 bases between the two germline ends. The CDR3 loop is CASKLDWGELFF. CDR3 DNA: TGTGCCAGCAAGCTAGACTGGGGGGAGCTGTTTTTT.

The chain has TRBV5-4 and TRBJ2-3; D uncertain. This CDR3 has 14 amino acids. CDR1 SGHNT and CDR2 YYREEE come from the germline V gene (reference sequence). V lost 4 bases to trimming and J lost 4 bases, with 13 bases between them. CDR3 amino acids: CASSPIIEADTQYF. The CDR3 DNA is TGTGCCAGCAGCCCGATTATTGAGGCAGATACGCAGTATTTT.

CDR3 protein: CASSVGGQAYYNSPLHF. DNA for the CDR3: TGTGCCAGCAGCGTAGGAGGGCAGGCTTACTATAATTCACCCCTCCACTTT. The chain combines TRBV9 with TRBJ1-6; D is unresolved. Trimming pared 0 bases from V and 3 bases from J, leaving 13 bases between. This CDR3 contains 17 residues. Germline V gives CDR1 SGDLS, CDR2 YYNGEE.

This clone was counted a few times. The J gene is TRBJ1-4, the V gene TRBV5-5; possible D gene TRBD1, 6 bases. CDR3 size: 15 residues. V lost 2 bases and J 2 bases, leaving 10 bases between the germline ends. CDR1 is SGHKS and CDR2 is YYEKEE in the germline V gene (reference sequence). CDR3 coding DNA: TGTGCCAGCAGCTTAGTAACAGGGACTAATGAAAAACTGTTTTTT. Translation gives CASSLVTGTNEKLFF.

This clone appeared once. The rearrangement links TRBV10-3 to TRBJ1-2; D is unclear. V was pared by 3 bases and J by 8 bases, with 19 bases between. Germline values: CDR1 ENHRY, CDR2 SYGVKD. The CDR3 covers 15 residues. DNA for the CDR3: TGTGCCATCAGTGAAAACCCGGGGATTTATGAGGGCTACACCTTC. Its protein product is CAISENPGIYEGYTF.

This clone was observed a handful of times. This sequence joins TRBV6-9 and TRBJ2-7; a possible D gene is TRBD1 (5 bases). Germline V gives CDR1 MNHGY, CDR2 SVAAGI. The CDR3 is 14 residues long. V was cut by 10 bases and J by 4 bases, with 20 bases left in between. In nucleotides, the CDR3 is TGTGCCAAGCCAGGCAGGGTGTTGGAGTACGAGCAGTACTTC. This translates into CAKPGRVLEYEQYF.

The table lists this clone with a count of one. The chain joins TRBV5-4 to TRBJ2-1, with D perhaps TRBD1 (6 bases). The V end was cut by 2 bases, the J end by 7 bases, with 13 bases between. Germline lookup yields CDR1 SGHNT and CDR2 YYREEE (reference sequence). The CDR3 loop spans 14 amino acids. DNA of the CDR3: TGTGCCAGCAGCTTAGGAACAGGGAATAATGAGCAGTTCTTC. It encodes CASSLGTGNNEQFF.

This rearrangement joins TRBV28 to TRBJ1-2, with D uncertain. Trimming took off 3 bases at V and 4 bases at J, with 15 bases between the two ends. The CDR3 runs to 15 residues. Germline values: CDR1 MDHEN, CDR2 SYDVKM. The CDR3 bases are TGTGCCAGCAGTTTCCGTAAACTATGGCTCTATGGCTACACCTTC. This gives the protein CASSFRKLWLYGYTF.

This chain connects TRBV29-1 to TRBJ2-7; 8 bases map to TRBD1. With 1 base clipped from V and 1 base from J, the junction kept 6 bases outside the gene matches. CDR1 SQVTM and CDR2 ANQGSEA come from the germline V gene. The CDR3 consists of 15 residues. CDR3 loop: CSVEGVGQGSYEQYF. The CDR3 DNA reads as TGCAGCGTTGAAGGCGTCGGACAGGGATCCTACGAGCAGTACTTC.

The V gene is TRBV18, the J gene TRBJ2-5, with 8 bases matching TRBD1. This CDR3 is built from 14 residues. J was trimmed by 3 bases and V by 0 bases; bases with no gene match: 0. CDR1 and CDR2 from the germline V gene are KGHSH and LQKENI. The CDR3 protein is CASSPPQGEETQYF. The CDR3 nucleotides are TGTGCCAGCTCACCACCACAGGGGGAAGAGACCCAGTACTTC.

The chain is built from TRBV7-2 and TRBJ2-2; D remains ambiguous. With 1 base removed from V and 3 bases from J, the gap between germline ends came to 6 bases. The germline CDR1 and CDR2 sequences are SGHTA and FQGNSA. This CDR3 region has 14 residues. Here the CDR3 reads CASSLGSHTGELFF. CDR3 in DNA: TGTGCCAGCAGCTTAGGTAGCCACACCGGGGAGCTGTTTTTT.

V and J are TRBV7-2 and TRBJ1-2; D is unclear. V lost 1 base, J lost 7 bases, and 16 bases lay in between. CDR3 size: 15 residues. From germline, CDR1 is SGHTA and CDR2 FQGNSA. The CDR3 DNA is TGTGCCAGCAGCTTAGAGGCGGCCGGTTCAAGTGGCTACACCTTC. Protein sequence: CASSLEAAGSSGYTF.

The chain has TRBV5-6 and TRBJ1-5; 9 bases align to TRBD1. The CDR3 length is 14 residues. Trimming at V came to 6 bases and at J to 4 bases, leaving 5 bases not matched to a gene. Germline CDR1 reads SGHDT; CDR2 reads YYEEEE. The CDR3 DNA reads TGTGCCAGCAATTTGGGACAGGGAAATCAGCCCCAGCATTTT. Encoded protein: CASNLGQGNQPQHF.

The genes are TRBV15 and TRBJ2-3; 9 bases match TRBD2. Germline CDR1 and CDR2: LNHNV and YYDKDF (reference sequence). The V gene end was trimmed by 1 base and the J gene end by 5 bases; junction bases not matched to a gene: 7. The CDR3 length is 16 residues. The CDR3 sequence: CATSRALAGYKDTQYF. CDR3 in DNA: TGTGCCACCAGCAGAGCGCTAGCGGGGTACAAAGATACGCAGTATTTT.

This chain links TRBV5-6 with TRBJ2-2; 7 positions match TRBD1. V was pared by 3 bases and J by 2 bases, with 4 bases of the junction left unmatched. The CDR3 sequence is 15 residues long. Germline V CDR1 and CDR2: SGHDT, YYEEEE. CDR3 residues: CASSSGQYNTGELFF. In nucleotides, the CDR3 is TGTGCCAGCAGCTCGGGACAGTACAACACCGGGGAGCTGTTTTTT.

The V gene is TRBV27, the J gene TRBJ2-3; 12 bases map to TRBD2. With 10 bases clipped from V and 3 bases from J, the junction kept 2 bases outside the gene matches. Germline values: CDR1 MNHEY, CDR2 SMNVEV (reference sequence). The CDR3 is made up of 13 amino acids. CDR3 residues: CAIGLAGTDTQYF. Here the CDR3 DNA reads TGTGCCATCGGACTAGCGGGGACAGATACGCAGTATTTT.

The J gene is TRBJ2-5, the V gene TRBV5-4; tentatively, D is TRBD2 (5 bases). V lost 4 bases, J lost 5 bases, and 15 bases lay in between. The CDR3 runs to 14 residues. Germline loops: CDR1 SGHNT, CDR2 YYREEE (reference sequence). The CDR3 nucleotides read TGTGCCAGCAGCCCTTCCGGGATCCGGGAGACCCAGTACTTC. Amino acid sequence: CASSPSGIRETQYF.

V gene TRBV12-3 or TRBV12-4 combines with J gene TRBJ1-1; D not resolved. Trimming removed 6 bases from V and 4 bases from J, with 9 bases in between. This CDR3 has 12 amino acids. The CDR3 coding sequence is TGTGCCAGCAGCCAAGACACCACTGAAGCTTTCTTT. Translation: CASSQDTTEAFF.

On this clone itself: The junction departs from the called germline gene at one end, perhaps through a read error. The chain couples TRBV7-6 to TRBJ2-5; D is perhaps TRBD1 or TRBD2 (6 bases each). The CDR3 spans 14 residues. Germline V lookup: CDR1 SGHVS, CDR2 FNYEAQ. For the CDR3, the DNA is TGTGCCAGCAGTTTAGGGGGGCCGGTGGAGACCCAGTACTTC. Protein: CASSLGGPVETQYF. The full variable domain, rest sourced from reference TRBV7-6 and TRBJ2-5, is GAGVSQSPRYKVTKRGQDVALRCDPISGHVSLYWYRQALGQGPEFLTYFNYEAQQDKSGLPNDRFSAERPEGSISTLTIQRTEQRDSAMYRCASSLGGPVETQYFGPGTRLLVL.

The chain couples TRBV18 to TRBJ1-3; TRBD1 might be the D (6 bases). The CDR3 length is 14 residues. V shed 3 bases and J shed 2 bases, with 8 bases lying between them. Germline V gives CDR1 KGHSH, CDR2 LQKENI. Here the CDR3 DNA reads TGTGCCAGCTCACCGGCAGGGGCTGGAAACACCATATATTTT. Protein sequence: CASSPAGAGNTIYF. Variable domain in full (rest from reference TRBV18 and TRBJ1-3): NAGVMQNPRHLVRRRGQEARLRCSPMKGHSHVYWYRQLPEEGLKFMVYLQKENIIDESGMPKERFSAEFPKEGPSILRIQQVVRGDSAAYFCASSPAGAGNTIYFGEGSWLTVV.

As for this clone: A read error may produce the germline difference seen at one junction end. The J gene is TRBJ2-5, the V gene TRBV7-7; D gene ambiguous. This CDR3 is 13 amino acids long. The V gene's germline CDR1 is SSHAT and CDR2 FNYEAQ (reference sequence). The CDR3 loop reads CASSFQIQETQYF. The DNA of the CDR3 is TGTGCTAGCAGCTTCCAGATCCAAGAGACCCAGTACTTC.

This chain joins TRBV11-2 and TRBJ2-7, with 9 positions matching TRBD2. The CDR3 covers 16 residues. The germline gives CDR1 SGHAT, CDR2 FQNNGV. V shed 1 base and J 0 bases; nucleotides not matched to a gene: 4. CDR3 in DNA: TGTGCCAGCAGCTTAGTTATGACTAGCGGCTCCTACGAGCAGTACTTC. Its protein product is CASSLVMTSGSYEQYF.

The V gene is TRBV3-1 (or the pseudogene TRBV3-2), the J gene TRBJ1-4; TRBD1 is a possible D gene (6 bases). V was clipped by 7 bases and J by 11 bases, with 17 bases between them. Germline CDR1 and CDR2: LGHDT and YNNKEL (reference sequence). The length of the CDR3 is 13 residues. This CDR3 is CASTQRTVQKLFF. The CDR3 region has the DNA TGTGCCAGCACCCAGCGGACAGTGCAGAAACTGTTTTTT.

CDR3 residues: CASSLLVTGYAFF. The CDR3, as DNA: TGTGCCAGCAGCTTATTAGTAACCGGGTATGCTTTCTTT. The rearrangement joins TRBV7-8 to TRBJ1-1; no clear D. CDR3 length: 13 amino acids. Germline V gives CDR1 SGHVS, CDR2 FQNEAQ. Trimming pared 2 bases from V and 11 bases from J, leaving 15 bases between.

The rearrangement links TRBV5-1 to TRBJ1-6, with 11 bases that match TRBD1. Germline CDR1 SGHRS, CDR2 YFSETQ. Trimming took 0 bases from V and 9 from J; bases not matched to a gene: 2. The length of the CDR3 is 15 residues. CDR3 bases: TGCGCCAGCAGCTTGGAGGGGACAGGGGGTTCACCCCTCCACTTT. Translated, it gives CASSLEGTGGSPLHF.

V gene TRBV6-6 combines with J gene TRBJ2-1; D is perhaps TRBD2 (6 bases). V dropped 0 bases and J dropped 8 bases, with 14 bases sitting between them. From germline, CDR1 is MNHNY and CDR2 SVGAGI (reference sequence). The CDR3 contains 15 residues. This CDR3 is CASSYSQPGVHEQFF. The CDR3 DNA is TGTGCCAGCAGTTACTCGCAACCGGGGGTCCATGAGCAGTTCTTC.

V is TRBV2 and J is TRBJ1-6, with TRBD1 matching over 7 bases. The CDR3 has 14 amino acids. Germline CDR1 and CDR2: SNHLY and FYNNEI. The trim removed 8 bases at V and 6 bases at J, leaving 7 bases unmatched. The chain's CDR3 is CASSPQGGNSPLHF. CDR3 in DNA: TGTGCCAGCTCCCCCCAGGGGGGTAATTCACCCCTCCACTTT. The full variable domain, rest sourced from reference TRBV2 and TRBJ1-6, is EPEVTQTPSHQVTQMGQEVILRCVPISNHLYFYWYRQILGQKVEFLVSFYNNEISEKSEIFDDQFSVERPDGSNFTLKIRSTKLEDSAMYFCASSPQGGNSPLHFGNGTRLTVT.

The rearrangement joins TRBV19 to TRBJ2-3; possible D gene TRBD1, 5 bases. This CDR3 region has 13 residues. CDR1 and CDR2 from the germline V gene are LNHDA and SQIVND (reference sequence). V was clipped by 8 bases and J by 6 bases, with 15 bases between them. CDR3 sequence (DNA): TGTGCCAGTGGTCAGGGCCCGCGGGATACGCAGTATTTT. It is translated as CASGQGPRDTQYF.

The gene calls are TRBV3-1 (or the pseudogene TRBV3-2) and TRBJ2-3; maybe TRBD1 (7 bases). The CDR3 is made up of 14 amino acids. Trimming stripped 6 bases from V and 8 bases from J, with 18 bases between. The germline V gene encodes CDR1 LGHDT and CDR2 YNNKEL (reference sequence). The chain's CDR3 is CASREEGAAGTQYF. DNA of the CDR3: TGTGCCAGCAGAGAGGAGGGGGCTGCCGGTACGCAGTATTTT.

V and J are TRBV5-6 and TRBJ2-5; 11 bases align to TRBD2. This CDR3 is built from 15 residues. V shed 2 bases, J shed 3 bases, and the junction held 3 bases outside the gene matches. Germline values: CDR1 SGHDT, CDR2 YYEEEE. CDR3 residues: CASSFILAGEETQYF. The CDR3 DNA sequence: TGTGCCAGCAGCTTTATACTAGCGGGGGAAGAGACCCAGTACTTC.